The clone carrying this T cell receptor (beta chain) appeared many times. Its antigen is unidentified. This sample is drawn from a study of T cells after posttransplantation cyclophosphamide. Study conclusions and caveats: After PTCy, TRB diversity resembled that of CNI/methotrexate controls. Donor-recipient repertoire similarity was low at 1-2 months, rising over year one.

TCRdb's copy holds only in-frame clones and misses some; the assay was immunoSEQ multiplex PCR. This repertoire holds under 45,000 clones, and none appear only once. Sequencing was done on a sample of PBMCs. This TCR came from a woman aged 50 to 65 in good health and a related stem cell transplant donor.

In nucleotides, the CDR3 is TGTGCCAGCAGCCGCGACACCGGGGAGCTGTTTTTT. Translating gives CASSRDTGELFF. The gene calls are TRBV7-8 and TRBJ2-2; unclear D gene. CDR3 size: 12 residues. Looked up from germline, CDR1 is SGHVS and CDR2 is FQNEAQ. V lost 5 bases and J lost 3, with 4 bases in between.